This T cell receptor beta chain was identified in a study of blood T cell repertoires in COVID-19. Whole-study context: Researchers got acute and convalescent COVID-19 samples from the United States, Italy and Spain. In each case, the material was cDNA or gDNA derived from T cells, B-cell-depleted T cells, or PBMCs.

This clone was observed a few times. V was clipped by 3 bases and J by 6 bases; unmatched bases: 7. Germline CDR1 reads SGHTA; CDR2 reads FQGNSA. The CDR3 consists of 15 residues. Source study methods: Amplification of reference gene primers provided the estimated nucleated cell counts. Assay used: immunoSEQ multiplex PCR; TCRdb lists only in-frame clones, some missing. For V, J and clone size, that table is used; D and trimming come from the DNA. The sample consists of about 160,000 clones, about 74% of them appearing once. The chain carries TRBV7-2 and TRBJ2-1; 8 nucleotides align to TRBD2. Sequenced sample: peripheral blood. The clonotype comes from a man in his sixties with acute or convalescent COVID-19. CDR3 in amino acids: CASSFGGAGGNEQFF. Written as DNA, the CDR3 is TGTGCCAGCAGCTTCGGGGGGGCCGGTGGCAATGAGCAGTTCTTC.